These 7 T cell receptor beta chains originate from one sample sequenced in a study of shared clonotypes between healthy human individuals. TCRdb keeps only in-frame clones here, not all; method: immunoSEQ multiplex PCR. The profile covers about 800,000 clones, with 96% appearing a single time and under 0.25% taken by the ten largest. Terminally differentiated effector memory CD45RA+ cells were left out of the naive CD8 fraction, which was CD45RO-negative and positively selected for CCR7. Sequenced: naive CD8+ T cells sorted from blood. The source of these receptors is a man aged 25-45 years in good health.

This chain joins TRBV5-1 and TRBJ2-1; TRBD2 aligns across 14 bases. The germline V gene encodes CDR1 SGHRS and CDR2 YFSETQ. Trimming cost V 3 bases and J 9 bases; bases outside gene matches: 11. This CDR3 contains 17 residues. In DNA, the CDR3 is TGCGCCAGCAGCTCCGGGACTAGCGGGAGCTCACGAGGTGAGCAGTTCTTC. As protein: CASSSGTSGSSRGEQFF.

V gene TRBV9 combines with J gene TRBJ2-2; 12 bases match TRBD1. The V gene end was trimmed by 0 bases and the J gene end by 3 bases; junction bases not matched to a gene: 6. The germline gives CDR1 SGDLS, CDR2 YYNGEE. CDR3 length: 18 residues. The CDR3 here is CASSVDWDRGRDTGELFF. The CDR3 DNA is TGTGCCAGCAGCGTAGATTGGGACAGGGGGCGCGACACCGGGGAGCTGTTTTTT.

The rearrangement uses TRBV10-3 and TRBJ2-2; 11 bases are a match to TRBD2. V was pared by 5 bases and J by 6 bases, with 11 bases of the junction left unmatched. This CDR3 comprises 17 residues. CDR1 is ENHRY and CDR2 is SYGVKD in the germline V gene. CDR3 sequence reads: CAISSTSGISLAGELFF. The CDR3 region has the DNA TGTGCCATCAGTTCGACTAGCGGGATTTCCCTTGCCGGGGAGCTGTTTTTT.

The chain links TRBV14 to TRBJ2-5; 10 nucleotides match TRBD2. Germline lookup yields CDR1 SGHDN and CDR2 FVKESK. V lost 0 bases and J lost 4; bases outside the gene matches: 8. The CDR3 runs 17 residues. CDR3 amino acids: CASSQDWSSGSGETQYF. The DNA for the CDR3 is TGTGCCAGCAGCCAAGATTGGTCTAGCGGGAGTGGAGAGACCCAGTACTTC.

This chain links TRBV13 with TRBJ2-7, with TRBD1 matching 9 bases. Trimming took 3 bases from V and 6 from J; bases not matched to a gene: 12. CDR1 and CDR2 from the germline V gene are PRHDT and FYEKMQ (reference sequence). CDR3 length: 16 residues. In nucleotides, the CDR3 is TGTGCCAGCAGCTTCTCCCCGGGACAGGGTCGTAGCGAGCAGTACTTC. This gives the protein CASSFSPGQGRSEQYF.

The J gene is TRBJ2-7, the V gene TRBV4-1; D tentatively reads TRBD1 or TRBD2 (5 bases each). Germline values: CDR1 MGHRA, CDR2 YSYEKL. This CDR3 has 16 residues. The germline V and J ends were trimmed by 0 bases and 4 bases, with 16 bases remaining between them. The CDR3 DNA follows: TGCGCCAGCAGCCAAGATCGGCAGAGGGGAATGTACGAGCAGTACTTC. Its translation: CASSQDRQRGMYEQYF.

The rearrangement uses TRBV6-6 and TRBJ2-7, with 9 bases lining up with TRBD1. CDR1 and CDR2 (germline): MNHNY, SVGAGI (reference sequence). The J segment lost 6 bases and the V segment lost 7 bases, leaving 7 bases of the junction unmatched. CDR3 length equals 13 residues. The DNA of the CDR3 is TGTGCCAGCACCGGGACAGGGAGGCCCGAGCAGTACTTC. Protein: CASTGTGRPEQYF.